A single sample is the source of the 27 T cell receptor beta chains below, sequenced in a study of T cells in localized non-small cell lung cancer. Here immunoSEQ multiplex PCR was the method, and the copy in TCRdb shows in-frame clones only, minus some. The sample yields tens of thousands of clones, about 86% seen once. This material consisted of peripheral blood, taken before any cancer treatment. These receptor sequences come from a woman aged 35 to 70 with stage I lung adenocarcinoma.

The V and J genes are TRBV10-2 and TRBJ1-2, with 8 bases aligning to TRBD1. The CDR3 covers 15 residues. The V segment lost 6 bases and the J segment 4 bases; nucleotides outside the gene matches: 10. Germline-derived CDR1 and CDR2 are WSHSY and SAAADI. The CDR3 DNA sequence: TGCGCCAGCAGGGTCGGACAGGGCTCAGGCTATGGCTACACCTTC. Protein sequence: CASRVGQGSGYGYTF.

V usage is TRBV6-4 and J usage is TRBJ2-2, with no clear D. The germline CDR1 and CDR2 sequences are MRHNA and SNTAGT. V was trimmed by 4 bases and J by 6 bases, leaving 12 bases between them. The CDR3 runs to 14 residues. DNA of the CDR3: TGTGCCAGCAGTGCTATAGACCGGGCCGGGGAGCTGTTTTTT. This translates into CASSAIDRAGELFF.

As concerns this clone: This sample also contains other DNA sequences that code for the same CDR3. The chain is built from TRBV9 and TRBJ1-3; TRBD1 agrees at 12 bases. V shed 2 bases and J 4 bases; nucleotides not matched to a gene: 4. Germline V CDR1 and CDR2: SGDLS, YYNGEE. The CDR3 spans 16 residues. CDR3 residues: CASSVGTGGGGNTIYF. The CDR3 bases are TGTGCCAGCAGCGTGGGGACAGGGGGCGGCGGAAACACCATATATTTT.

The chain recombines TRBV4-3 with TRBJ2-2, with TRBD1 matching 7 bases. The CDR3 extends over 16 amino acids. V trimming: 0 bases; J trimming: 0 bases; junction bases outside the gene matches: 1. Germline V gene lookup returns CDR1 LGHNA and CDR2 YSLEER. Here the CDR3 reads CASSQDGTANTGELFF. In DNA form, the CDR3 reads TGCGCCAGCAGCCAAGATGGGACAGCGAACACCGGGGAGCTGTTTTTT.

The chain carries TRBV7-3 and TRBJ1-1, with D perhaps TRBD1 (5 bases). The CDR3 has 13 amino acids. With 2 bases removed from V and 3 bases from J, the gap between germline ends came to 7 bases. CDR1 SGHTA and CDR2 FQGTGA come from the germline V gene. The CDR3 nucleotides read TGTGCCAGCAGCTTACAGGGAGACACTGAAGCTTTCTTT. Translation: CASSLQGDTEAFF.

The chain is built from TRBV19 and TRBJ1-1, with 9 bases lining up with TRBD1. This CDR3 is built from 14 residues. The germline CDR1 and CDR2 sequences are LNHDA and SQIVND (reference sequence). V lost 6 bases to trimming and J lost 4 bases; unmatched junction nucleotides: 6. The CDR3 region has the DNA TGTGCCAGTAGAGCCGGGACAGGGTTCACTGAAGCTTTCTTT. Its protein product is CASRAGTGFTEAFF. Drawing the rest from reference TRBV19 and TRBJ1-1, the complete variable domain is DGGITQSPKYLFRKEGQNVTLSCEQNLNHDAMYWYRQDPGQGLRLIYYSQIVNDFQKGDIAEGYSVSREKKESFPLTVTSAQKNPTAFYLCASRAGTGFTEAFFGQGTRLTVV.

The chain has TRBV28 and TRBJ1-4; the D gene is possibly TRBD1 (5 bases). The CDR3 sequence is 15 residues long. The V and J ends lost 4 bases and 3 bases respectively, with 12 bases between them. Germline lookup yields CDR1 MDHEN and CDR2 SYDVKM. CDR3 nucleotides: TGTGCCAGCAGTTCGCAAGGGGCGGCTAATGAAAAACTGTTTTTT. Translating it yields CASSSQGAANEKLFF.

The chain links TRBV6-4 to TRBJ1-4, with D unresolved. Trimming removed 7 bases at V and 0 bases at J, with 15 bases between. Per the germline V gene, CDR1 is MRHNA and CDR2 is SNTAGT. This CDR3 has 16 residues. CDR3: CASNSETLATNEKLFF. CDR3 nucleotides: TGTGCCAGCAACTCTGAAACGTTGGCAACTAATGAAAAACTGTTTTTT.

The chain has TRBV27 and TRBJ2-3; D possibly corresponds to TRBD2 (5 bases). Germline loops: CDR1 MNHEY, CDR2 SMNVEV (reference sequence). The CDR3 extends over 16 amino acids. V lost 6 bases and J 4 bases, leaving 20 bases between the germline ends. The CDR3 here is CASRPPPKHGADTQYF. For the CDR3, the DNA is TGTGCCAGCAGACCCCCTCCCAAGCACGGGGCAGATACGCAGTATTTT.

The chain has TRBV4-3 and TRBJ1-4; TRBD1 is a possible D gene (5 bases). Trimming pared 4 bases from V and 0 bases from J, leaving 6 bases between. The V gene's germline CDR1 is LGHNA and CDR2 YSLEER. The CDR3 sequence is 14 residues long. CDR3 nucleotide sequence: TGCGCCAGCAGCCCGGGACCAACTAATGAAAAACTGTTTTTT. It codes for CASSPGPTNEKLFF.

The rearrangement uses TRBV2 and TRBJ1-2; no clear D gene. The ends were cut back, 8 bases at V and 5 bases at J, with 15 bases in the middle. CDR1 is SNHLY and CDR2 is FYNNEI in the germline V gene. The CDR3 spans 13 residues. DNA of the CDR3: TGTGCCAGCGCGGGCAGCCCTAGTTATGGCTACACCTTC. Its translation: CASAGSPSYGYTF.

This chain's CDR3 is CAISDRGRTDTQYF. The CDR3 DNA is TGTGCCATCAGTGATCGGGGGCGGACAGATACGCAGTATTTT. The chain is built from TRBV10-3 and TRBJ2-3; D is tentatively TRBD1 or TRBD2 (6 bases each). CDR3 length: 14 residues. V shed 3 bases and J shed 3 bases, with 10 bases lying between them. Looked up from germline, CDR1 is ENHRY and CDR2 is SYGVKD.

This clone was picked up a small number of times. The rearrangement links TRBV4-1 to TRBJ1-2, with a tentative D call TRBD1 (6 bases). The CDR3 has 14 amino acids. Germline V gene sequence: CDR1 MGHRA, CDR2 YSYEKL. The V end was cut by 5 bases, the J end by 5 bases, with 15 bases between. The CDR3 sequence is CASSKGGGKYGYTF. Written as DNA, the CDR3 is TGCGCCAGCAGCAAGGGAGGGGGGAAGTATGGCTACACCTTC.

Here the CDR3 reads CASGHPEAFF. CDR3 in DNA: TGTGCTAGTGGACACCCCGAAGCTTTCTTT. V is TRBV12-5 and J is TRBJ1-1; D remains ambiguous. Trimming shortened V by 6 bases and J by 8 bases, and 7 bases separated the two germline ends. CDR1 and CDR2 (germline): LGHNT, FRNRAP. This CDR3 is built from 10 residues.

The chain employs TRBV5-1 and TRBJ1-1; no clear D gene. The CDR3 has 12 residues. Germline CDR1 SGHRS, CDR2 YFSETQ. V was clipped by 0 bases and J by 5 bases, with 5 bases between them. The CDR3, as DNA: TGCGCCAGCAGCTTGGTGGGGACTGAAGCTTTCTTT. This gives the protein CASSLVGTEAFF.

V and J are TRBV18 and TRBJ2-7; possible D gene TRBD1, 6 bases. This CDR3 spans 15 amino acids. CDR1 and CDR2 (germline): KGHSH, LQKENI. Trimming removed 0 bases from V and 3 bases from J, with 12 bases in between. The CDR3 protein is CASSPPTGRGYEQYF. The CDR3 DNA follows: TGTGCCAGCTCACCACCTACAGGGAGAGGCTACGAGCAGTACTTC.

This chain joins TRBV10-3 and TRBJ1-2, with TRBD1 identical over 8 bases. Losses at the gene ends were 8 bases for V and 7 bases for J; bases not matched to a gene: 9. This CDR3 spans 13 amino acids. Germline CDR1 reads ENHRY; CDR2 reads SYGVKD. The CDR3 is CAIQGASEGGYTF. Here the CDR3 DNA reads TGTGCCATCCAGGGGGCAAGTGAGGGTGGCTACACCTTC.

V is TRBV11-2 and J is TRBJ2-1, with D unclear. The V gene's germline CDR1 is SGHAT and CDR2 FQNNGV. The CDR3 extends over 15 amino acids. V lost 5 bases, J lost 2 bases, and 13 bases lay in between. The CDR3 DNA sequence: TGTGCCAGCAGCCTATCCCCCAACACCTACAATGAGCAGTTCTTC. Translating it yields CASSLSPNTYNEQFF. The complete variable domain, with remaining parts taken from reference TRBV11-2 and TRBJ2-1, reads EAGVAQSPRYKIIEKRQSVAFWCNPISGHATLYWYQQILGQGPKLLIQFQNNGVVDDSQLPKDRFSAERLKGVDSTLKIQPAKLEDSAVYLCASSLSPNTYNEQFFGPGTRLTVL.

This chain joins TRBV7-3 and TRBJ2-5, with D possibly being TRBD1 or TRBD2 (6 bases each). Deletions cut 0 bases from V and 4 bases from J, with 12 bases between. The germline V gene encodes CDR1 SGHTA and CDR2 FQGTGA. This CDR3 is 15 amino acids long. CDR3 region: CASSLTGGRGETQYF. The CDR3 bases are TGTGCCAGCAGCTTAACCGGGGGCCGAGGAGAGACCCAGTACTTC.

The chain employs TRBV7-2 and TRBJ2-1; 12 bases line up with TRBD2. Unmatched junction bases numbered 10, after V lost 5 bases and J lost 5 bases. CDR1 and CDR2 (germline): SGHTA, FQGNSA. CDR3 size: 17 residues. The DNA for the CDR3 is TGTGCCAGCAGCGGTCCTAGCGGGGGGGCCAAGGACAATGAGCAGTTCTTC. This translates into CASSGPSGGAKDNEQFF.

The chain couples TRBV5-6 to TRBJ2-6; D is undetermined. The CDR3 contains 15 residues. CDR1 and CDR2 from the germline V gene are SGHDT and YYEEEE. V lost 4 bases, J lost 0 bases, and 8 bases lay in between. This CDR3 is CASSQAPSGANVLTF. The CDR3, as DNA: TGTGCCAGCAGCCAGGCGCCCTCTGGGGCCAACGTCCTGACTTTC.

The chain has TRBV7-9 and TRBJ1-2; tentatively, D is TRBD1 (5 bases). The V gene lost 5 bases and the J gene lost 8 bases, with 12 bases spanning the gap. Germline V gene lookup returns CDR1 SEHNR and CDR2 FQNEAQ (reference sequence). This CDR3 has 12 residues. The CDR3 loop is CASSMQGEGYTF. CDR3 in DNA: TGTGCCAGCAGCATGCAGGGAGAGGGCTACACCTTC. The entire variable domain, with the rest obtained from reference TRBV7-9 and TRBJ1-2, is as follows: DTGVSQNPRHKITKRGQNVTFRCDPISEHNRLYWYRQTLGQGPEFLTYFQNEAQLEKSRLLSDRFSAERPKGSFSTLEIQRTEQGDSAMYLCASSMQGEGYTFGSGTRLTVV.

This sequence joins TRBV6-6 and TRBJ1-1; 8 nucleotides align to TRBD1. In germline, CDR1 is MNHNY, CDR2 SVGAGI (reference sequence). Germline trimming cut 6 bases from V and 2 bases from J; bases unmatched to any gene: 5. The CDR3 is made up of 14 amino acids. The CDR3 is CASRPGQGNTEAFF. The CDR3, as DNA: TGTGCCAGCAGACCCGGACAGGGAAACACTGAAGCTTTCTTT.

V usage is TRBV18 and J usage is TRBJ1-6; 7 nucleotides agree with TRBD1. J lost 7 bases, V lost 5 bases, and 8 bases had no gene match. This CDR3 has 15 residues. From germline, CDR1 is KGHSH and CDR2 LQKENI. CDR3 in amino acids: CASSTNRGGNSPLHF. As DNA, the CDR3 is TGTGCCAGCTCAACAAACAGGGGTGGGAATTCACCCCTCCACTTT.

This clone showed up just a few times. The germline gene is not matched at one end of the junction; a read error may be the cause. The chain employs TRBV7-9 and TRBJ1-2; D is unclear. The CDR3 is made up of 15 amino acids. Germline loops: CDR1 SEHNR, CDR2 FQNEAQ (reference sequence). CDR3 nucleotide sequence: TGTGCCAGCAGATTAGACGGTTCAAATCTACGCGGCTACACCTTC. It translates to CASRLDGSNLRGYTF.

J is TRBJ2-1 and V is TRBV11-3, with D possibly TRBD2 on 5 matching bases. The CDR3 sequence is 16 residues long. V shed 2 bases and J shed 6 bases, with 17 bases lying between them. In germline, CDR1 is SGHNT, CDR2 YENEEA. CDR3 in DNA: TGTGCCAGCAGCTTACAACTAGGGCCCCGGCCCAATGAGCAGTTCTTC. Amino acids: CASSLQLGPRPNEQFF.

This chain joins TRBV6-4 and TRBJ2-1, with 11 bases that match TRBD2. The CDR3 has 15 residues. Losses at the gene ends were 0 bases for V and 6 bases for J; bases not matched to a gene: 1. CDR1 MRHNA and CDR2 SNTAGT come from the germline V gene. CDR3 loop: CASSDSSGGANEQFF. The CDR3 DNA reads TGTGCCAGCAGTGACTCTAGCGGGGGGGCCAATGAGCAGTTCTTC.